This T cell receptor (beta chain) was identified in a study of high-grade serous ovarian cancer treatment subgroups (TCRdb year 2021). Looking at the study overall: On average, each sample produced around 13,000 sequencing reads and 6,000 to 8,000 unique TCR beta rearrangements. The study examined TCR beta repertoires in high-grade serous ovarian cancer patients who were grouped under a laparoscopic triage algorithm by complete gross resection or by neoadjuvant chemotherapy response. A cohort of 30 patients was included: about 10 with no residual disease after primary surgery (R0), about 10 who were excellent NACT responders, and about 10 who were poor NACT responders. Each patient contributed one primary tumor and two metastatic tumor samples, giving 75 to 100 samples in total.

The tumor samples were collected prior to definitive surgery or chemotherapy. Genomic DNA was extracted by the MD Anderson Biospecimen Extraction Resource, and TCR sequencing was done by the MD Anderson Cancer Genomics Laboratory. Trimming takes 3 bases off V and 7 bases off J; junction bases not matched to a gene: 6. Including the terminal cysteine and phenylalanine, the CDR3 comprises 17 residues. Kept here is only the CDR3 DNA, which spans 51 bases and is read in frame from base 1. According to the germline V gene, CDR1 reads SGHTA and CDR2 reads FQGNSA. What the work shows at the level of the full study, not this receptor alone: The TCR repertoire analyses centered on CDR3, leaving CDR1 and CDR2 unanalyzed. Because bulk tumor TCR sequencing provided no spatial information, insight into HGSC tumor complexity and diversity was limited. Repertoire similarity between tumors from the same patient ranged from 0.11 to 0.79, while tumors from different patients showed almost no similarity. TCR clonal relatedness was found to be positively correlated with neoantigen level and, by trend, with copy number variation and mutation load derived from whole-genome sequencing.

Points on this clone: What antigen it recognizes has not been identified. Base qualities are not recorded, but no much larger clone differs from it by a single base.

The 90 tumor samples underwent high-throughput TCR profiling using ImmunoSEQ. In the original analysis: Richness (unique productive sequences), clonality, evenness and relatedness were included as repertoire diversity metrics, and similarity between samples was assessed with the Bhattacharyya coefficient. A sensitivity analysis excluded TCRs with fewer than two reads and gave consistent conclusions. The immuneACCESS repertoire file appears here via TCRdb, limited to in-frame rearrangements. These files lack a portion of the clones; in checked studies, under half of the deficit traces to unresolved V genes, and the cause of the others is not known. V and J calls and clone size are those listed in that table; D and trimming were worked out from the DNA. The sample table holds some 7,000 clones, of which 60% to 80% were seen once. The leading ten clones occupy roughly 5% of the sample.

The sequence came from a human donor with high-grade serous ovarian cancer. The V and J segments used are TRBV7-2 and TRBJ2-1, and 16 junction bases match TRBD2. The sequencing sample was made of tumor tissue. This receptor carries the CDR3 CASSLGTSGGGQNEQFF. The sequenced DNA is TGTGCCAGCAGCTTGGGGACTAGCGGGGGGGGTCAAAATGAGCAGTTCTTC.